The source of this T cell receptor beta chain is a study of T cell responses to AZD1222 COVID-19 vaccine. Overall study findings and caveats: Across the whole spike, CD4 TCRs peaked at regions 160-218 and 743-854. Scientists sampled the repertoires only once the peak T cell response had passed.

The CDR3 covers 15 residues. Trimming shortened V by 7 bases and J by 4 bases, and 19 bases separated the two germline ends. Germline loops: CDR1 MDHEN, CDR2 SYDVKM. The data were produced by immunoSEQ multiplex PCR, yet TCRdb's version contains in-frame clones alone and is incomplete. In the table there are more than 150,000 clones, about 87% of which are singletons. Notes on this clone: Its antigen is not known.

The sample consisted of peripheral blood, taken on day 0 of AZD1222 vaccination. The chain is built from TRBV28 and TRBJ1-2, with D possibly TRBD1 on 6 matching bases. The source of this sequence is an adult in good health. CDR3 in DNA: TGTGCCAGCACTAAAGGTCATTGGGGGCCCTATGGCTACACCTTC. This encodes CASTKGHWGPYGYTF.